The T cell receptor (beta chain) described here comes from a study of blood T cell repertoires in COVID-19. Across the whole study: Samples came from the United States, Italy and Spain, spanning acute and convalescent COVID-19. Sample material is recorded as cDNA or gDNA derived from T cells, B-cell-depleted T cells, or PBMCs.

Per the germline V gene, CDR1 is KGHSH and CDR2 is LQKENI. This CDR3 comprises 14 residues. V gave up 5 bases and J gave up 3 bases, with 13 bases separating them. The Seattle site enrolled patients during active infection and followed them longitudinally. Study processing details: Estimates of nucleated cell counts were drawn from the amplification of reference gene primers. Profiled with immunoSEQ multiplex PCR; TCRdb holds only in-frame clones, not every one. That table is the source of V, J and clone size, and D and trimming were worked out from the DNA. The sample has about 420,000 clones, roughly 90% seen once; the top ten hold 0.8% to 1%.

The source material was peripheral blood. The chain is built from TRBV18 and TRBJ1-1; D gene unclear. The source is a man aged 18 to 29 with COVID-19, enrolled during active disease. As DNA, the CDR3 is TGTGCCAGCTCAGCGACGGACGGGGACACTGAAGCTTTCTTT. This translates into CASSATDGDTEAFF.